These T cell receptor beta chains were read from a single sample in a study of cytomegalovirus exposure and HLA in healthy donors. Some clones are missing from TCRdb's copy, which holds only in-frame ones; the method was immunoSEQ multiplex PCR. The repertoire holds 150,000 to 250,000 clones, with around 85% as singletons. Material for sequencing was PBMCs. Source of these receptors: a woman between 50 and 59 years old in good health and CMV-seronegative. The CDR3 runs from the conserved cysteine through the conserved F or W. The D gene is left open where the match is weak. A clone size is listed for some rows: how often the clone was seen (once, few, many), or a class if it is expanded.

V gene	D gene	J gene	clone size	CDR3 protein	CDR3 DNA
TRBV15	TRBD2	TRBJ2-1	NA	CATSRGEGSSSYNEQFF	TGTGCCACCAGCAGGGGGGAGGGGTCAAGCTCCTACAATGAGCAGTTCTTC
TRBV14	NA	TRBJ2-1	NA	CASSQDWETEQFF	TGTGCCAGCAGCCAAGATTGGGAGACTGAGCAGTTCTTC
TRBV7-2	NA	TRBJ2-3	few	CASSLFVSDTQYF	TGTGCCAGCAGCTTATTCGTATCAGATACGCAGTATTTT
TRBV9	TRBD2	TRBJ2-3	NA	CASSAAGTNTDTQYF	TGTGCCAGCAGCGCAGCCGGGACTAACACAGATACGCAGTATTTT
TRBV19	NA	TRBJ2-1	NA	CASRSDKPPLGQQFF	TGTGCCAGTAGATCGGACAAGCCCCCTCTGGGTCAGCAGTTCTTC
TRBV7-9	TRBD1	TRBJ1-2	NA	CSSSSRGQGPPYGYTF	TGTTCCAGCAGCTCGAGGGGACAGGGACCTCCTTATGGCTACACCTTC
TRBV5-8	NA	TRBJ2-7	NA	CASSLGGATYEQYF	TGTGCCAGCAGCTTAGGCGGGGCTACCTACGAGCAGTACTTC
TRBV7-9	NA	TRBJ2-5	few	CASSLEGGWLVAETQYF	TGTGCCAGCAGCTTGGAGGGTGGTTGGTTAGTGGCGGAGACCCAGTACTTC
TRBV7-2	TRBD2	TRBJ2-1	NA	CASSLLAGALEQFF	TGTGCCAGCAGCTTATTGGCGGGAGCTCTTGAGCAGTTCTTC
TRBV7-8	NA	TRBJ2-1	NA	CASSLYSYNEQFF	TGTGCCAGCAGCTTATACTCCTACAATGAGCAGTTCTTC
TRBV21-1	NA	TRBJ2-1	NA	CASSKARGGDEQFF	TGTGCCAGCAGCAAAGCGAGGGGGGGCGATGAGCAGTTCTTC
TRBV5-4	NA	TRBJ2-3	NA	CASKGTPLTDTQYF	TGTGCCAGCAAGGGGACACCCCTCACAGATACGCAGTATTTT
TRBV19	NA	TRBJ2-1	NA	CASNGDYGEQFF	TGTGCCAGTAACGGCGACTATGGTGAGCAGTTCTTC
TRBV28	NA	TRBJ2-3	NA	CASSLRNTQYF	TGTGCCAGCAGTTTGAGGAATACGCAGTATTTT
TRBV4-1	NA	TRBJ2-1	NA	CASSQDRGNNEQFF	TGCGCCAGCAGCCAAGATCGGGGGAACAATGAGCAGTTCTTC
TRBV28	NA	TRBJ2-5	NA	CASSFGRGREETQYF	TGTGCCAGCAGTTTCGGCAGGGGCCGAGAAGAGACCCAGTACTTC